One and the same sample provided the 28 T cell receptor beta chains below, sequenced in a study of T cell repertoires in cytomegalovirus infection. For these receptors, no antigen is known. Each CDR3 protein is one row after TCRdb ran MiXCR on the reads. The sample holds 200,000 or so distinct CDR3 sequences, about 40% seen once. Source: CD8+ T cells from cultured PBMCs, taken from culture after CMV antigen stimulation. The receptors derive from a human donor in good health (CMV status not recorded). Some clones in this sample may be carry-over from other donors' samples.

This clonotype has a handful of counts. The gene calls are TRBV27 and TRBJ1-2; D remains ambiguous. The CDR3 runs to 15 residues. The V end was cut by 5 bases, the J end by 2 bases, with 15 bases between. Germline-derived CDR1 and CDR2 are MNHEY and SMNVEV (reference sequence). The CDR3 DNA sequence: TGTGCCAGCAGTCCCCTCGAGCCCGGAAACTATGGCTACACCTTC. Translated, it gives CASSPLEPGNYGYTF.

This chain joins TRBV27 and TRBJ2-7; 7 nucleotides line up with TRBD2. V trimming: 7 bases; J trimming: 4 bases; junction bases outside the gene matches: 10. Germline V gene sequence: CDR1 MNHEY, CDR2 SMNVEV (reference sequence). There are 14 residues in the CDR3. The CDR3 sequence: CASTTTSGTYEQYF. Here the CDR3 DNA reads TGTGCCAGCACCACGACCAGCGGGACTTACGAGCAGTACTTC.

This clonotype was seen more than once but under ten times. The CDR3 here is CASSIAARVRLGDTQYF. In nucleotides, the CDR3 is TGTGCCAGTAGTATCGCAGCACGTGTGCGGTTGGGAGATACGCAGTATTTT. This chain connects TRBV19 to TRBJ2-3; D not certain. The germline CDR1 and CDR2 sequences are LNHDA and SQIVND (reference sequence). The ends were cut back, 3 bases at V and 5 bases at J, with 21 bases in the middle. The CDR3 consists of 17 residues. Full variable domain (missing parts from reference TRBV19 and TRBJ2-3): DGGITQSPKYLFRKEGQNVTLSCEQNLNHDAMYWYRQDPGQGLRLIYYSQIVNDFQKGDIAEGYSVSREKKESFPLTVTSAQKNPTAFYLCASSIAARVRLGDTQYFGPGTRLTVL.

Concerning this clonotype itself: Its ends do not fully match the called genes, so a read error is possible. The genes are TRBV5-3 and TRBJ2-3, with 8 nucleotides matching TRBD2. TRBV5-3 is an ORF; its function is uncertain. The length of the CDR3 is 14 residues. CDR3 protein: CASSLRSSGDTQYF. As DNA, the CDR3 is TGTGCCAGCAGCTTGCGTTCTAGCGGGGATACGCAGTATTTT.

The chain has TRBV12-3 or TRBV12-4 and TRBJ1-1, with a weak D call TRBD1 (6 bases). The CDR3 is 15 residues long. With 6 bases removed from V and 6 bases from J, the gap between germline ends came to 20 bases. The CDR3 spells CASSPRGRLGAEAFF. The CDR3 nucleotides are TGTGCCAGCAGCCCAAGGGGGAGGTTAGGCGCTGAAGCTTTCTTT.

The V call is TRBV29-1, the J call TRBJ2-5, with TRBD2 as a possible D gene (6 bases). The CDR3 runs 12 residues. The V gene's germline CDR1 is SQVTM and CDR2 ANQGSEA. Trimming took 6 bases from V and 5 from J, leaving 13 bases between them. CDR3 in amino acids: CSVVWGRETQYF. The CDR3, as DNA: TGCAGCGTCGTTTGGGGGAGGGAGACCCAGTACTTC.

The sample holds a few counts of this clonotype. The DNA of the CDR3 is TGCAGTGCTAGAGATCCTGAGACACACTCCTACGAGCAGTACTTC. It yields the protein CSARDPETHSYEQYF. V gene TRBV20-1 combines with J gene TRBJ2-7; D uncertain. CDR3 length: 15 residues. Germline V gene lookup returns CDR1 DFQATT and CDR2 SNEGSKA (reference sequence). V was cut by 0 bases and J by 0 bases, with 12 bases left in between.

The V call is TRBV28, the J call TRBJ2-1; 9 positions match TRBD2. CDR3 length equals 17 residues. Germline V gene data show CDR1 as MDHEN and CDR2 as SYDVKM. Trimming at V came to 1 base and at J to 5 bases, leaving 9 bases not matched to a gene. CDR3 DNA: TGTGCCAGCAGTTTATCCAGTGTAGCGGGAGTACACAATGAGCAGTTCTTC. Amino acid sequence: CASSLSSVAGVHNEQFF.

V gene TRBV20-1 combines with J gene TRBJ2-1, with 12 bases fitting TRBD2. The germline gives CDR1 DFQATT, CDR2 SNEGSKA (reference sequence). This CDR3 comprises 15 residues. The trim removed 4 bases at V and 8 bases at J, leaving 9 bases unmatched. The CDR3, as DNA: TGCAGTGCTATGCGGACTAGCGGGATCTTGGATGAGCAGTTCTTC. It translates to CSAMRTSGILDEQFF.

The chain has TRBV7-9 and TRBJ1-4; D not resolved. With 1 base removed from V and 8 bases from J, the gap between germline ends came to 11 bases. CDR1 is SEHNR and CDR2 is FQNEAQ in the germline V gene (reference sequence). The CDR3 is made up of 14 amino acids. The CDR3 is CASSLEWKGEKLFF. Written as DNA, the CDR3 is TGTGCCAGCAGCTTAGAGTGGAAAGGAGAAAAACTGTTTTTT.

CDR3 sequence reads: CSAPTGSEQYF. CDR3 nucleotide sequence: TGCAGTGCTCCTACAGGGTCCGAGCAGTACTTC. This chain joins TRBV20-1 and TRBJ2-7; D may be TRBD1 (6 bases). Germline CDR1 and CDR2: DFQATT and SNEGSKA (reference sequence). V was shortened by 5 bases and J by 6 bases, with 11 bases between the two germline ends. The length of the CDR3 is 11 residues.

The rearrangement uses TRBV19 and TRBJ2-5, with D possibly being TRBD1 (5 bases). Germline V gene sequence: CDR1 LNHDA, CDR2 SQIVND (reference sequence). The CDR3 spans 12 residues. With 9 bases removed from V and 0 bases from J, the gap between germline ends came to 8 bases. The CDR3 DNA reads TGTGCCAGGGACACGAACCAAGAGACCCAGTACTTC. This gives the protein CARDTNQETQYF.

In this sample, this clonotype turned up many times. The genes are TRBV12-3 or TRBV12-4 and TRBJ1-5; a weak D match, TRBD1 (5 bases). CDR3 length: 15 residues. V dropped 7 bases and J dropped 0 bases, with 13 bases sitting between them. The CDR3 region has the DNA TGTGCCAGCACCCGAGGGGACTTTAGCAATCAGCCCCAGCATTTT. Encoded protein: CASTRGDFSNQPQHF.

The chain has TRBV6-1 and TRBJ2-1; 10 nucleotides agree with TRBD2. The J segment lost 5 bases and the V segment lost 4 bases, leaving 8 bases of the junction unmatched. Germline V CDR1 and CDR2: MNHNS, SASEGT. The CDR3 length is 16 residues. For the CDR3, the DNA is TGTGCCAGCAGTGGGGGACTAGCGCTAGACCACAATGAGCAGTTCTTC. Protein product: CASSGGLALDHNEQFF.

In its sample, this clonotype was seen a few times. V is TRBV7-2 and J is TRBJ2-2, with D maybe TRBD1 (6 bases). The CDR3 is 17 residues long. The germline V and J ends were trimmed by 0 bases and 0 bases, with 11 bases remaining between them. The germline V gene has CDR1 SGHTA and CDR2 FQGNSA. DNA of the CDR3: TGTGCCAGCAGCTTAGCGAGGACAGACCCGAACACCGGGGAGCTGTTTTTT. Translated, it gives CASSLARTDPNTGELFF.

As concerns this clonotype: A clone one base away is much larger, so this may be a read error. The chain employs TRBV6-2 or TRBV6-3 and TRBJ1-1; D gene unclear. In germline, CDR1 is MNHEY, CDR2 SVGEGT. This CDR3 contains 13 residues. Trimming took 6 bases from V and 5 from J, leaving 13 bases between them. The CDR3: CASRQWAGTEAFF. The CDR3, as DNA: TGTGCCAGCAGACAGTGGGCAGGAACTGAAGCTTTCTTT.

The CDR3 DNA reads TGTGCCAGCAGCTTAGGTTCTAGGGGAAGCACAGATACGCAGTATTTT. Residues: CASSLGSRGSTDTQYF. The chain couples TRBV7-4 to TRBJ2-3, with D possibly TRBD1 on 5 matching bases. V was clipped by 1 base and J by 0 bases, with 11 bases between them. Per the germline V gene, CDR1 is SGHVT and CDR2 is SQSDAQ. This CDR3 comprises 16 residues.

This clonotype has only one observation. This chain links TRBV10-3 with TRBJ2-1; weak D call: TRBD2 (7 bases). V lost 6 bases to trimming and J lost 4 bases, with 19 bases between them. The CDR3 loop spans 16 amino acids. The germline gives CDR1 ENHRY, CDR2 SYGVKD. CDR3: CAISHEQGLLYNEQFF. CDR3 nucleotides: TGTGCCATCAGCCACGAACAGGGACTACTTTACAATGAGCAGTTCTTC.

J is TRBJ2-5 and V is TRBV9; 10 bases are a match to TRBD2. The CDR3 runs 14 residues. CDR1 SGDLS and CDR2 YYNGEE come from the germline V gene. The V gene end was trimmed by 2 bases and the J gene end by 5 bases; junction bases not matched to a gene: 3. CDR3 amino acids: CASSVSGGWETQYF. DNA for the CDR3: TGTGCCAGCAGCGTTAGCGGGGGGTGGGAGACCCAGTACTTC.

This chain joins TRBV7-2 and TRBJ2-3; D unresolved. V dropped 7 bases and J dropped 1 base, with 18 bases sitting between them. This CDR3 is 16 amino acids long. Germline V gene lookup returns CDR1 SGHTA and CDR2 FQGNSA. The chain's CDR3 is CASITPTGPGTDTQYF. CDR3 sequence (DNA): TGTGCCAGCATCACCCCAACTGGTCCGGGCACAGATACGCAGTATTTT. The variable domain in full, completed from reference TRBV7-2 and TRBJ2-3, reads GAGVSQSPSNKVTEKGKDVELRCDPISGHTALYWYRQSLGQGLEFLIYFQGNSAPDKSGLPSDRFSAERTGGSVSTLTIQRTQQEDSAVYLCASITPTGPGTDTQYFGPGTRLTVL.

In its sample, this clonotype was seen a few times. The chain is built from TRBV7-9 and TRBJ2-4; 7 nucleotides agree with TRBD1. CDR3 size: 14 residues. Germline V gene lookup returns CDR1 SEHNR and CDR2 FQNEAQ (reference sequence). The J segment lost 4 bases and the V segment lost 5 bases, leaving 5 bases of the junction unmatched. The CDR3 spells CASSLLGQKNIQYF. In DNA, the CDR3 is TGTGCCAGCAGCCTCCTGGGACAGAAAAACATTCAGTACTTC.

This chain connects TRBV11-2 to TRBJ2-6, with D maybe TRBD1 (5 bases). CDR3 size: 17 residues. V was pared by 1 base and J by 3 bases, with 13 bases between. In germline, CDR1 is SGHAT, CDR2 FQNNGV. This chain's CDR3 is CASSLGQGYGGANVLTF. As DNA, the CDR3 is TGTGCCAGCAGCTTAGGGCAGGGATATGGTGGGGCCAACGTCCTGACTTTC.

The rearrangement uses TRBV5-4 and TRBJ2-2; D unclear. Germline CDR1 SGHNT, CDR2 YYREEE (reference sequence). The germline V and J ends were trimmed by 1 base and 6 bases, with 10 bases remaining between them. This CDR3 is built from 14 residues. The CDR3 nucleotides are TGTGCCAGCAGCTTGTTAGATGCGGCCGGGGAGCTGTTTTTT. Translating it yields CASSLLDAAGELFF.

This clonotype was observed a few times. V and J are TRBV28 and TRBJ2-1, with D perhaps matching TRBD2 (6 bases). Between the trimmed V and J ends, which lost 7 bases and 0 bases, there was a span of 13 bases. Germline CDR1 and CDR2: MDHEN and SYDVKM. This CDR3 is built from 15 residues. CDR3 sequence (DNA): TGTGCCAGCAAGTCTCCCGGGAGCTCCTACAATGAGCAGTTCTTC. It encodes CASKSPGSSYNEQFF.

This clonotype was counted between two and nine times. This sequence joins TRBV20-1 and TRBJ2-4; D is ambiguous. V lost 0 bases and J lost 13, with 13 bases in between. This CDR3 contains 12 residues. Germline V gene sequence: CDR1 DFQATT, CDR2 SNEGSKA (reference sequence). CDR3 in amino acids: CSARDSIALQYF. CDR3 bases: TGCAGTGCTAGAGATTCTATTGCGCTACAGTACTTC.

This clonotype was seen only a few times. The rearrangement links TRBV11-2 to TRBJ2-3; a weak D match, TRBD2 (6 bases). V lost 5 bases, J lost 2 bases, and 23 bases lay in between. The germline V gene encodes CDR1 SGHAT and CDR2 FQNNGV. CDR3 length: 18 amino acids. The CDR3 DNA sequence: TGTGCCAGCAGCCAATCAACCGGGACTCAATTCGTCACAGATACGCAGTATTTT. Protein: CASSQSTGTQFVTDTQYF.

In this sample, this clonotype turned up a few times. The rearrangement links TRBV5-5 to TRBJ1-3; a possible D gene is TRBD1 (5 bases). The CDR3 runs to 16 residues. In germline, CDR1 is SGHKS, CDR2 YYEKEE (reference sequence). The V and J ends lost 0 bases and 0 bases respectively, with 10 bases between them. In DNA, the CDR3 is TGTGCCAGCAGCTTGGACCGGACACCCTCTGGAAACACCATATATTTT. Translation gives CASSLDRTPSGNTIYF.

V usage is TRBV27 and J usage is TRBJ1-5, with D maybe TRBD1 (5 bases). The CDR3 is made up of 14 amino acids. Germline values: CDR1 MNHEY, CDR2 SMNVEV (reference sequence). Trimming cost V 6 bases and J 7 bases, with 16 bases left between them. This CDR3 reads CASSQGPWIQPQHF. CDR3 nucleotide sequence: TGTGCCAGCAGCCAGGGCCCTTGGATCCAGCCCCAGCATTTT.